This T cell receptor (beta chain) originates from a study of molecular identifiers for immune sequencing clone quantification. TCRdb ran MiXCR on the PCR reads and lists one entry per CDR3 protein. This table has 75,000 to 100,000 distinct CDR3 sequences, around a fifth appearing once. There are a few counts of this clonotype. One base away lies a much larger clone, so this may be a sequencing read error. Trimming cost V 6 bases and J 1 base, with 11 bases left between them. The CDR3 consists of 14 residues. This clonotype was sampled from a human donor in good health. Some libraries in this study had Jurkat cell RNA spiked in. V gene TRBV12-3 or TRBV12-4 combines with J gene TRBJ2-3; D remains unclear. The source material was naive CD8+ T cells from blood, with Jurkat cell RNA spiked in. Documented subset: FACS-sorted CD8+CD4-CCR7+CD45RA+ naive T cells. In DNA, the CDR3 is TGTGCCAGCAGATCGGAAGCCGGCACAGATACGCAGTATTTT. Protein: CASRSEAGTDTQYF.